One sample yielded the 5 T cell receptor beta chains listed below, sequenced in a study of cytomegalovirus exposure and HLA in healthy donors. Primers: 60 Vbeta forward and 13 Jbeta reverse. Measured with immunoSEQ multiplex PCR; TCRdb has only the in-frame clones, and not every one. The sample shows some 150,000 clones, 60% to 80% of them seen only once. Sequences were obtained from PBMCs. The receptor set was obtained from a man between 40 and 49 years old in good health and CMV-seronegative.

The V and J genes are TRBV7-3 and TRBJ1-3; TRBD1 matches 7 bases. CDR3 length equals 13 residues. V was clipped by 5 bases and J by 8 bases; unmatched bases: 6. Per germline, CDR1 SGHTA and CDR2 FQGTGA. The chain's CDR3 is CASSMRQGHTIYF. CDR3 bases: TGTGCCAGCAGCATGAGACAGGGACACACCATATATTTT.

This clone is a singleton in its sample. V is TRBV7-9 and J is TRBJ2-7, with a tentative D call TRBD2 (5 bases). The germline CDR1 and CDR2 sequences are SEHNR and FQNEAQ (reference sequence). V lost 4 bases and J lost 3, with 13 bases in between. The CDR3 is 14 residues long. The CDR3 loop reads CASSYIQGSYEQYF. CDR3 nucleotides: TGTGCCAGCAGCTATATTCAAGGGAGCTACGAGCAGTACTTC.

V is TRBV7-2 and J is TRBJ1-5, with D possibly matching TRBD1 (5 bases). The CDR3 extends over 14 amino acids. V gave up 1 base and J gave up 5 bases, with 9 bases separating them. Germline V gene lookup returns CDR1 SGHTA and CDR2 FQGNSA. The CDR3 here is CASSLVGGDQPQHF. The CDR3 DNA reads TGTGCCAGCAGCTTAGTGGGGGGAGATCAGCCCCAGCATTTT. The entire variable domain, with the rest obtained from reference TRBV7-2 and TRBJ1-5, is as follows: GAGVSQSPSNKVTEKGKDVELRCDPISGHTALYWYRQSLGQGLEFLIYFQGNSAPDKSGLPSDRFSAERTGGSVSTLTIQRTQQEDSAVYLCASSLVGGDQPQHFGDGTRLSIL.

This rearrangement joins TRBV4-1 to TRBJ1-1; 12 nucleotides agree with TRBD1. The CDR3 sequence is 15 residues long. CDR1 and CDR2 from the germline V gene are MGHRA and YSYEKL. V gave up 5 bases and J gave up 2 bases; unmatched junction bases: 3. The CDR3 sequence: CASSKGQGANTEAFF. CDR3 bases: TGCGCCAGCAGCAAGGGACAGGGGGCAAACACTGAAGCTTTCTTT.

The J gene is TRBJ2-5, the V gene TRBV7-9; TRBD2 is a possible D gene (6 bases). V was trimmed by 0 bases and J by 4 bases, leaving 18 bases between them. CDR1 and CDR2 from the germline V gene are SEHNR and FQNEAQ (reference sequence). The CDR3 is made up of 17 amino acids. CDR3 in amino acids: CASSLALGTHPGETQYF. DNA for the CDR3: TGTGCCAGCAGCTTAGCCCTCGGGACTCACCCCGGAGAGACCCAGTACTTC. Full variable domain (remainder filled in from reference TRBV7-9 and TRBJ2-5): DTGVSQNPRHKITKRGQNVTFRCDPISEHNRLYWYRQTLGQGPEFLTYFQNEAQLEKSRLLSDRFSAERPKGSFSTLEIQRTEQGDSAMYLCASSLALGTHPGETQYFGPGTRLLVL.